This TCR beta chain comes out of a study of early T cells in non-severe SARS-CoV-2 infection. Per germline, CDR1 SEHNR and CDR2 FQNEAQ (reference sequence). The V segment lost 3 bases and the J segment 4 bases; nucleotides outside the gene matches: 15. This CDR3 contains 18 residues. In the library, individual cDNA molecules carried attached unique molecular identifiers. Via MiXCR, TCRdb re-called the 5' RACE reads, giving one row per CDR3 protein. The sample yields about 80,000 distinct CDR3 sequences, 12% seen once. The V gene is TRBV7-9, the J gene TRBJ2-5; TRBD2 aligns across 9 bases. Sequencing used whole blood, obtained at baseline. This TCR was sampled from an adult who was a healthcare worker with PCR-confirmed SARS-CoV-2 infection or an uninfected control (not recorded which). The donor label of this sample is uncertain. In DNA, the CDR3 is TGTGCCAGCAGCTTGAGGGCCCGAGCGGGGGGAACGATAGAGACCCAGTACTTC. This gives the protein CASSLRARAGGTIETQYF.